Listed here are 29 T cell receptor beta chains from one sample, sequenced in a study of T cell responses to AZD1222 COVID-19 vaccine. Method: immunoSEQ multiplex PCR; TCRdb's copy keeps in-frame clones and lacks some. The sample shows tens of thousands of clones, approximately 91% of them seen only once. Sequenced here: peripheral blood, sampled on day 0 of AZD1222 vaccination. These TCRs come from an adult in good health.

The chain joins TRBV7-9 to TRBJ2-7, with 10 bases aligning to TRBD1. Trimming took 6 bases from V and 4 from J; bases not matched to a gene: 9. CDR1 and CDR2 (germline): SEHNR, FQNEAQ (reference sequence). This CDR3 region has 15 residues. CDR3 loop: CASSTGGTGAYEQYF. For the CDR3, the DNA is TGTGCCAGCAGTACGGGCGGGACAGGGGCTTACGAGCAGTACTTC.

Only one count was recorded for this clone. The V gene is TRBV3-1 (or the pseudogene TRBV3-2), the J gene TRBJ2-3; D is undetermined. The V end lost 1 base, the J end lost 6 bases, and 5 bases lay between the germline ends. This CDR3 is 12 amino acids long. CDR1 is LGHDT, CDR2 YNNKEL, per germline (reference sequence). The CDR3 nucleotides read TGTGCCAGCAGCCAAGCGGAGGATACGCAGTATTTT. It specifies CASSQAEDTQYF.

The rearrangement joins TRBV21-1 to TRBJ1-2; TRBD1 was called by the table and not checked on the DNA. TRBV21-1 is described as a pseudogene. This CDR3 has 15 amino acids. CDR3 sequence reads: CASSKYGTANYGYTF. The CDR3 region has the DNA TGTGCCAGCAGCAAATATGGGACAGCTAACTATGGCTACACCTTC.

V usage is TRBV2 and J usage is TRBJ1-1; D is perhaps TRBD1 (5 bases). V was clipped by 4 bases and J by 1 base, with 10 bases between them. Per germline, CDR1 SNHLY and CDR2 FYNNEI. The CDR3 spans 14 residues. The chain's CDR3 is CASSVRGRNTEAFF. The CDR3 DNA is TGTGCCAGCAGTGTACGGGGGAGGAACACTGAAGCTTTCTTT.

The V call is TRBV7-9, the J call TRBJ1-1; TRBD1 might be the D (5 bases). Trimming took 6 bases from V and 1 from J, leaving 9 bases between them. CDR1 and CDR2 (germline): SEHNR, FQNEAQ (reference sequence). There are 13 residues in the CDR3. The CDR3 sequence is CASSRTGNTEAFF. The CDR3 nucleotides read TGTGCCAGCAGTCGAACAGGGAACACTGAAGCTTTCTTT. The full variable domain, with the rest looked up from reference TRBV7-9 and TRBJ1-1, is DTGVSQNPRHKITKRGQNVTFRCDPISEHNRLYWYRQTLGQGPEFLTYFQNEAQLEKSRLLSDRFSAERPKGSFSTLEIQRTEQGDSAMYLCASSRTGNTEAFFGQGTRLTVV.

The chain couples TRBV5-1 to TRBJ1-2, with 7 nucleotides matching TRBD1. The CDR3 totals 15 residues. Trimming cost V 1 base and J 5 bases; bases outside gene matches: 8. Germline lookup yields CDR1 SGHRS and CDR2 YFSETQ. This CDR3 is CASSLRQGDSYGYTF. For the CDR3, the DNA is TGCGCCAGCAGCTTGAGGCAGGGGGACTCTTATGGCTACACCTTC.

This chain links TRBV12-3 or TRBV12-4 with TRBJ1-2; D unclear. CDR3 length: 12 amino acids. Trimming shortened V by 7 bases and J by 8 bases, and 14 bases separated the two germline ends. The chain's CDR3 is CASTRGLGGYTF. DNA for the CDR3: TGTGCCAGCACCCGCGGGTTGGGCGGCTACACCTTC.

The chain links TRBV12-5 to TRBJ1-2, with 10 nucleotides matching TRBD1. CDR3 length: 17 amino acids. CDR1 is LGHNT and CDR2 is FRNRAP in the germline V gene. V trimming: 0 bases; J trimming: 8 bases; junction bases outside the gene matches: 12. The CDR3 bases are TGTGCTAGTGGTTTGGTCCGGGACAGGGGACCCCTCGACGGCTACACCTTC. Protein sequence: CASGLVRDRGPLDGYTF.

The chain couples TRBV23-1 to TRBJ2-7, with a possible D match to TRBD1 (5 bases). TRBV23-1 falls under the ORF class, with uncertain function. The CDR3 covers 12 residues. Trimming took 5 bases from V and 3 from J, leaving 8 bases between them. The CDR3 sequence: CASSSRGYEQYF. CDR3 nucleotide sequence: TGCGCCAGCAGTAGTAGGGGCTACGAGCAGTACTTC.

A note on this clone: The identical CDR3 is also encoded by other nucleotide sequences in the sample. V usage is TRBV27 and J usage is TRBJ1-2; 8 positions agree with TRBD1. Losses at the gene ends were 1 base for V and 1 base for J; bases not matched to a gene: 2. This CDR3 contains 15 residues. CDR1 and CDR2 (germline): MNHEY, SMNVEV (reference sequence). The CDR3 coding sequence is TGTGCCAGCAGTTTATTCGGACAGGGTAACTATGGCTACACCTTC. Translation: CASSLFGQGNYGYTF.

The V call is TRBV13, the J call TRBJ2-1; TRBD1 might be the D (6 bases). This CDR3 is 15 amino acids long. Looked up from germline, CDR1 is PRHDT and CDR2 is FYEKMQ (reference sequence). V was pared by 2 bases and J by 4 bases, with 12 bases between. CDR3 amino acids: CASSLNHQGYNEQFF. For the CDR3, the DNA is TGTGCCAGCAGCTTAAATCACCAGGGGTACAATGAGCAGTTCTTC. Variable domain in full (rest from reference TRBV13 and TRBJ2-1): AAGVIQSPRHLIKEKRETATLKCYPIPRHDTVYWYQQGPGQDPQFLISFYEKMQSDKGSIPDRFSAQQFSDYHSELNMSSLELGDSALYFCASSLNHQGYNEQFFGPGTRLTVL.

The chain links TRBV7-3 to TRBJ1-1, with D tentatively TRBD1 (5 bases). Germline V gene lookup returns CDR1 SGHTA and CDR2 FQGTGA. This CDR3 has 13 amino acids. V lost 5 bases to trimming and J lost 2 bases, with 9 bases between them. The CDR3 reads CASSTGPNTEAFF. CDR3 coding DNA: TGTGCCAGCAGCACGGGACCAAACACTGAAGCTTTCTTT.

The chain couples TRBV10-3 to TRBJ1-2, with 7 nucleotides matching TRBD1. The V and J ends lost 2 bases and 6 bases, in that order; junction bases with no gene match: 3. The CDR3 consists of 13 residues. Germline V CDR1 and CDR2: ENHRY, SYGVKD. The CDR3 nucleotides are TGTGCCATCAGTGAGAGACAGGGAGATGGCTACACCTTC. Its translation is CAISERQGDGYTF.

CDR3: CASSEGVANSPLHF. The CDR3 nucleotides are TGTGCCAGTAGTGAGGGGGTTGCTAATTCACCCCTCCACTTT. The chain employs TRBV19 and TRBJ1-6, with D possibly TRBD1 on 6 matching bases. This CDR3 comprises 14 residues. CDR1 is LNHDA and CDR2 is SQIVND in the germline V gene (reference sequence). The ends were cut back, 5 bases at V and 6 bases at J, with 11 bases in the middle.

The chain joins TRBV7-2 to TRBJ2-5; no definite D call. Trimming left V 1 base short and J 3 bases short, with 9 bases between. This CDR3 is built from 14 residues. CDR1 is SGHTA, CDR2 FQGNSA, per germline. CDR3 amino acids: CASSLGRRKETQYF. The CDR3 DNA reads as TGTGCCAGCAGCTTAGGAAGGCGAAAAGAGACCCAGTACTTC.

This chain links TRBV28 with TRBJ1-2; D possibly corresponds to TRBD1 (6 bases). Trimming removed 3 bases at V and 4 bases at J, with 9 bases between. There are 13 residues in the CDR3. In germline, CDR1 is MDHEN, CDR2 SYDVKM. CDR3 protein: CASSLGALYGYTF. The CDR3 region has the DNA TGTGCCAGCAGTTTGGGGGCCCTCTATGGCTACACCTTC.

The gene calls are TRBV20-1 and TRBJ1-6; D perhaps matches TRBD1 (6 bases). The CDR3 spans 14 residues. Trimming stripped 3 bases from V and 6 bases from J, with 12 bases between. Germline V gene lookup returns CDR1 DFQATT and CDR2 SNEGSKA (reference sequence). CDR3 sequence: CSASWQGRNSPLHF. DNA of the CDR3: TGCAGTGCTAGTTGGCAGGGGCGTAATTCACCCCTCCACTTT.

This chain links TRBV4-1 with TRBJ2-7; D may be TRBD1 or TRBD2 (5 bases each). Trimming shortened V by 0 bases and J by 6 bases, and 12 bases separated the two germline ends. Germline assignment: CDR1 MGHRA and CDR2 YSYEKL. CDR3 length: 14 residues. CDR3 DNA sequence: TGCGCCAGCAGCCAAGAAGGGACCTTAGGCGAGCAGTACTTC. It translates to CASSQEGTLGEQYF.

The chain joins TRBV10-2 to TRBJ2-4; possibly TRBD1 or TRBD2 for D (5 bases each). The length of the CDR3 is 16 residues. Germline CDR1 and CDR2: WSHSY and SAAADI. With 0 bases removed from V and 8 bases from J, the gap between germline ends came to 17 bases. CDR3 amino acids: CASSESVWGISYIQYF. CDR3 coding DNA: TGCGCCAGCAGTGAGTCGGTGTGGGGGATTTCCTACATTCAGTACTTC.

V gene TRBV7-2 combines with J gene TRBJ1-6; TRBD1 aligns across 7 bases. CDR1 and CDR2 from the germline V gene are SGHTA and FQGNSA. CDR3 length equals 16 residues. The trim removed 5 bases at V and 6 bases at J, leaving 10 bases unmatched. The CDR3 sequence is CASSVSSGQLNSPLHF. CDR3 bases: TGTGCCAGCAGCGTGTCCTCGGGACAGCTTAATTCACCCCTCCACTTT.

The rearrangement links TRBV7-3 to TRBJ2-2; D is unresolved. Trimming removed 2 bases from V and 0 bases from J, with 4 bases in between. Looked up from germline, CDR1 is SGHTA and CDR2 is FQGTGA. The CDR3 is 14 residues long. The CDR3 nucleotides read TGTGCCAGCAGCTTATCTCCGAACACCGGGGAGCTGTTTTTT. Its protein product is CASSLSPNTGELFF.

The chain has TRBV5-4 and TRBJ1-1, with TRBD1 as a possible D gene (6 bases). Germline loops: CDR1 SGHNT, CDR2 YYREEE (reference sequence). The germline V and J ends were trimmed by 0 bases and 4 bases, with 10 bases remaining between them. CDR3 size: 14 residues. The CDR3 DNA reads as TGTGCCAGCAGCTTGGACAGGGTAGGCACTGAAGCTTTCTTT. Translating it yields CASSLDRVGTEAFF.

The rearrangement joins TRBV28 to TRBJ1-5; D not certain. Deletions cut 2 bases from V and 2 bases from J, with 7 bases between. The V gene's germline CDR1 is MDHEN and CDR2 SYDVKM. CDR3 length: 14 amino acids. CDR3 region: CASSLGDGNQPQHF. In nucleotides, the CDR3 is TGTGCCAGCAGTTTAGGGGATGGCAATCAGCCCCAGCATTTT.

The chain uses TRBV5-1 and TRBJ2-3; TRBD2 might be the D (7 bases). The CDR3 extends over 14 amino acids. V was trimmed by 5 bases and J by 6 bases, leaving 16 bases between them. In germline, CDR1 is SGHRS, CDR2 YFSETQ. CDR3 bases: TGCGCCAGCAGGGGGGGGCCCACCCTGGATACGCAGTATTTT. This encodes CASRGGPTLDTQYF. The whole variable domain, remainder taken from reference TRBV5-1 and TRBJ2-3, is KAGVTQTPRYLIKTRGQQVTLSCSPISGHRSVSWYQQTPGQGLQFLFEYFSETQRNKGNFPGRFSGRQFSNSRSEMNVSTLELGDSALYLCASRGGPTLDTQYFGPGTRLTVL.

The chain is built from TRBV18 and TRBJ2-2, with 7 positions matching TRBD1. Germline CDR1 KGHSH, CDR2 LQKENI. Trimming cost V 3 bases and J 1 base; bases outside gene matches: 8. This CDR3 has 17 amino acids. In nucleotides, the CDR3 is TGTGCCAGCTCACCGTTGGGTGGGACAGAGAACACCGGGGAGCTGTTTTTT. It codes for CASSPLGGTENTGELFF.

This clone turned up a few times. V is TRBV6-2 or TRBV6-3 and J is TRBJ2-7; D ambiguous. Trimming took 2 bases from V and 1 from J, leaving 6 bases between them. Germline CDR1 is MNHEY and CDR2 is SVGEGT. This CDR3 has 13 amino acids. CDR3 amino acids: CASSYRVSYEQYF. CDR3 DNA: TGTGCCAGCAGTTACCGGGTTTCCTACGAGCAGTACTTC.

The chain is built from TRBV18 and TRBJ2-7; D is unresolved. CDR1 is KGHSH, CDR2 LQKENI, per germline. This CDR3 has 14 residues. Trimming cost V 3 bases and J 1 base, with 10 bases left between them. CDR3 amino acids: CASSPLSLSYEQYF. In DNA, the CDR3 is TGTGCCAGCTCACCCCTGAGTCTTTCCTACGAGCAGTACTTC.

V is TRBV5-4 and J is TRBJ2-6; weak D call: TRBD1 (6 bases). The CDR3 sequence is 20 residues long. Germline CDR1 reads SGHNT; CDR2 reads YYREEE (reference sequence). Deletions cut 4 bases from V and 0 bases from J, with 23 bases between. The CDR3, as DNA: TGTGCCAGCAGCGGGGGCCCCGGGTTCCAAACTCGCTCTGGGGCCAACGTCCTGACTTTC. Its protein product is CASSGGPGFQTRSGANVLTF.

This chain's CDR3 is CASSTHSYGYTF. CDR3 coding DNA: TGTGCCAGTAGTACCCACAGCTATGGCTACACCTTC. The rearrangement joins TRBV19 to TRBJ1-2; D unresolved. The CDR3 sequence is 12 residues long. Germline V lookup: CDR1 LNHDA, CDR2 SQIVND (reference sequence). Deletions cut 4 bases from V and 4 bases from J, with 7 bases between.